The rows below give T cell receptor beta chains drawn from one sample of a study of shared clonotypes between healthy human individuals. The assay was immunoSEQ multiplex PCR, and TCRdb's table has in-frame clones only and misses some. The sample has around 1 million clones, 70% to 85% seen once; the top ten hold over 1.3%. The sequenced material came from memory CD4+ T cells sorted from blood. These receptors were taken from a young man in good health. Each CDR3 is given with its conserved first and last residue. The order of the fields is J gene, clone size, V gene, D gene, CDR3 DNA, CDR3 protein. D genes are given only for firm matches. Size is omitted from some rows. Given values are once, few, many or a class for expanded clones.

J: TRBJ2-1
size: -
V: TRBV4-1
D: -
DNA: TGCGCCAGCAGCCACACCGGGACGGGGAATGAGCAGTTCTTC
CDR3: CASSHTGTGNEQFF

J: TRBJ1-5
size: once
V: TRBV19
D: -
DNA: TGTGCCAGTAGTATCACGGGGGCGCGACAGCCCCAGCATTTT
CDR3: CASSITGARQPQHF

J: TRBJ2-5
size: -
V: TRBV5-4
D: TRBD1
DNA: TGTGCCAGCAGCTCTGGACAGGGGGCGACCCAGTACTTC
CDR3: CASSSGQGATQYF

J: TRBJ2-2
size: -
V: TRBV5-4
D: -
DNA: TGTGCCAGCAGCTTGATCTATTCGAACACCGGGGAGCTGTTTTTT
CDR3: CASSLIYSNTGELFF

J: TRBJ2-3
size: -
V: TRBV27
D: -
DNA: TGTGCCAGCAGTCCTGGAAGCGCCCGTGGCACAGATACGCAGTATTTT
CDR3: CASSPGSARGTDTQYF

J: TRBJ1-1
size: -
V: TRBV4-1
D: -
DNA: TGCGCCAGCAGCCAAGCGGGAGGGGAAGGGACTGAAGCTTTCTTT
CDR3: CASSQAGGEGTEAFF

J: TRBJ1-1
size: -
V: TRBV28
D: -
DNA: TGTGCCAGCAGTTTGAGGTCCGTGTCCGAAGCTTTCTTT
CDR3: CASSLRSVSEAFF

J: TRBJ1-1
size: -
V: TRBV5-1
D: -
DNA: TGCGCCAGCAGCCGGTCTGGGTGGAACACTGAAGCTTTCTTT
CDR3: CASSRSGWNTEAFF

J: TRBJ1-3
size: -
V: TRBV6-1
D: TRBD1
DNA: TGTGCCAGCAAATTGGACAGGGACTCTGGAAACACCATATATTTT
CDR3: CASKLDRDSGNTIYF

J: TRBJ1-1
size: -
V: TRBV6-6
D: -
DNA: TGTGCCAGCAGTATTGGACAAACTATGAACACTGAAGCTTTCTTT
CDR3: CASSIGQTMNTEAFF

J: TRBJ2-4
size: many
V: TRBV19
D: -
DNA: TGTGCCAGTAGGGAGATAGCCAAAAACATTCAGTACTTC
CDR3: CASREIAKNIQYF

J: TRBJ2-2
size: -
V: TRBV6-6
D: -
DNA: TGTGCCAGCAGTAGTAGTGTCGGGGAGCTGTTTTTT
CDR3: CASSSSVGELFF

J: TRBJ1-1
size: -
V: TRBV19
D: TRBD1
DNA: TGTGCCAGTAGTATACTGTTGGGACAGGGATACACTGAAGCTTTCTTT
CDR3: CASSILLGQGYTEAFF

J: TRBJ2-5
size: -
V: TRBV5-1
D: TRBD1
DNA: TGCGCCAGCGGGGCAGGGGGCGTACCGGGGCAAGAGACCCAGTACTTC
CDR3: CASGAGGVPGQETQYF

J: TRBJ2-2
size: -
V: TRBV19
D: TRBD2
DNA: TGTGCCACTGCGACTAGCGCCAACACCGGGGAGCTGTTTTTT
CDR3: CATATSANTGELFF

J: TRBJ1-5
size: -
V: TRBV7-3
D: -
DNA: TGTGCCAGCAGCTTAGACCCCAATCAGCCCCAGCATTTT
CDR3: CASSLDPNQPQHF

J: TRBJ2-3
size: once
V: TRBV5-1
D: TRBD2
DNA: TGCGCCAGCAGCTTGGATGGCGGGGGGATCACAGATACGCAGTATTTT
CDR3: CASSLDGGGITDTQYF

J: TRBJ1-3
size: once
V: TRBV4-3
D: -
DNA: TGCGCCAGCAGCCGGGCCAGGGCTAGCTCTGGAAACACCATATATTTT
CDR3: CASSRARASSGNTIYF

J: TRBJ2-2
size: -
V: TRBV2
D: -
DNA: TGTGCCAGCAGCCTCGGACCCCCCGGGGAGCTGTTTTTT
CDR3: CASSLGPPGELFF

J: TRBJ2-2
size: -
V: TRBV6-5
D: -
DNA: TGTGCCACCGCGGGGACTCGGGTGGCCGGGGAGCTGTTTTTT
CDR3: CATAGTRVAGELFF

J: TRBJ2-7
size: -
V: TRBV28
D: TRBD1
DNA: TGTGCCAGCAGTTTATTCGGGACAGGGAAGAACGAGCAGTACTTC
CDR3: CASSLFGTGKNEQYF

J: TRBJ1-1
size: few
V: TRBV29-1
D: -
DNA: TGCAGCGTTAAAAGGGCTTTTGAAGCTTTCTTT
CDR3: CSVKRAFEAFF

J: TRBJ1-2
size: -
V: TRBV5-4
D: TRBD1
DNA: TGTGCCAGCAGCCAAAATACAGGGGAGGGCTACACCTTC
CDR3: CASSQNTGEGYTF

J: TRBJ1-2
size: few
V: TRBV5-6
D: TRBD1
DNA: TGTGCCAGCAGCTATCGACAGGGCCTTAACTATGGCTACACCTTC
CDR3: CASSYRQGLNYGYTF

J: TRBJ1-6
size: -
V: TRBV30
D: -
DNA: TGTGCCTGGAGTGATGGCAGGGGTTCACCCCTCCACTTT
CDR3: CAWSDGRGSPLHF

J: TRBJ2-3
size: -
V: TRBV5-1
D: -
DNA: TGCGCCAGCAGCTTGAAAGGGGATACGCAGTATTTT
CDR3: CASSLKGDTQYF

J: TRBJ1-5
size: -
V: TRBV6-5
D: -
DNA: TGTGCCAGCAGTGAAGGGGTGGGCAATCAGCCCCAGCATTTT
CDR3: CASSEGVGNQPQHF

J: TRBJ2-1
size: -
V: TRBV13
D: -
DNA: TGTGCCAGCAGCTCGTACCCCGGTTATGAGCAGTTCTTC
CDR3: CASSSYPGYEQFF

J: TRBJ1-5
size: few
V: TRBV30
D: -
DNA: TGTGCCTGGAGTGCGGCAAAGGACCAGCCCCAGCATTTT
CDR3: CAWSAAKDQPQHF

J: TRBJ2-3
size: -
V: TRBV2
D: TRBD2
DNA: TGTGCCAGCAGTGAACGGCGGGAGAGGGCAGATACGCAGTATTTT
CDR3: CASSERRERADTQYF

J: TRBJ2-2
size: -
V: TRBV5-1
D: -
DNA: TGCGCCAGCAGCTTGGTCGGGGAAACCACCGGGGAGCTGTTTTTT
CDR3: CASSLVGETTGELFF

J: TRBJ2-7
size: -
V: TRBV6-5
D: -
DNA: TGTGCCAGCAGTTACCGTGTAGGGGGGAGAGACGAGCAGTACTTC
CDR3: CASSYRVGGRDEQYF

J: TRBJ1-2
size: -
V: TRBV10-3
D: -
DNA: TGTGCCATCAGTATGACCTCGGACAGTAACTATGGCTACACCTTC
CDR3: CAISMTSDSNYGYTF

J: TRBJ1-1
size: -
V: TRBV6-6
D: -
DNA: TGTGCCAGCCGGGGGGTGAACACTGAAGCTTTCTTT
CDR3: CASRGVNTEAFF

J: TRBJ1-1
size: few
V: TRBV6-5
D: -
DNA: TGTGCCAGCAGTTACTCATCCGGGCCTCGGAAGGGGGAAGCTTTCTTT
CDR3: CASSYSSGPRKGEAFF

J: TRBJ2-3
size: -
V: TRBV30
D: -
DNA: TGTGCCTGGAGTACCGGAGGGCCAGATACGCAGTATTTT
CDR3: CAWSTGGPDTQYF

J: TRBJ2-7
size: -
V: TRBV7-2
D: -
DNA: TGTGCCAGCAGCTCTCAGGGTTACGAGCAGTACTTC
CDR3: CASSSQGYEQYF

J: TRBJ2-7
size: -
V: TRBV5-1
D: -
DNA: TGCGCCAGCAGATTTCAGGACGGGGCCTACGAGCAGTACTTC
CDR3: CASRFQDGAYEQYF

J: TRBJ1-1
size: -
V: TRBV11-2
D: -
DNA: TGTGCCAGCAGCTTAGCCCAGGGGTGGAATGAAGCTTTCTTT
CDR3: CASSLAQGWNEAFF

J: TRBJ2-7
size: -
V: TRBV7-8
D: TRBD1
DNA: TGTGCCAGCAGCTTAACTTCCTCGACCGGGACAGGGGGCTACGAGCAGTACTTC
CDR3: CASSLTSSTGTGGYEQYF

J: TRBJ1-2
size: -
V: TRBV19
D: -
DNA: TGTGCCAGTAGTATAGAGCAGGGTGGCTACACCTTC
CDR3: CASSIEQGGYTF

J: TRBJ2-2
size: once
V: TRBV28
D: TRBD1
DNA: TGTGCCAGCATAGGGTGGACAGGCGGCACCGGGGAGCTGTTTTTT
CDR3: CASIGWTGGTGELFF

J: TRBJ2-3
size: -
V: TRBV11-3
D: -
DNA: TGTGCCAGCAGCTTCCTAGCGACAGATACGCAGTATTTT
CDR3: CASSFLATDTQYF

J: TRBJ1-4
size: -
V: TRBV5-3
D: -
DNA: TGTGCCAGAAGCCCTAAGGGGTCGGGAAAACTGTTTTTT
CDR3: CARSPKGSGKLFF

J: TRBJ2-5
size: -
V: TRBV15
D: -
DNA: TGTGCCACCAGCAGAGATTTAAGCCCGGGAGCAACGGAGACCCAGTACTTC
CDR3: CATSRDLSPGATETQYF

J: TRBJ2-7
size: -
V: TRBV5-4
D: -
DNA: TGTGCCAGCAGCTCACCTGGGGCAGGGGCCGAGCAGTACTTC
CDR3: CASSSPGAGAEQYF

J: TRBJ2-7
size: -
V: TRBV7-6
D: -
DNA: TGTGCCAGCAGCTTTCTGATGGGGGCGGGTAGAGAGCAGTACTTC
CDR3: CASSFLMGAGREQYF

J: TRBJ1-4
size: -
V: TRBV30
D: -
DNA: TGTGCCTGGAGTGTACAACAGGGAAACAAACTGTTTTTT
CDR3: CAWSVQQGNKLFF

J: TRBJ1-4
size: -
V: TRBV5-1
D: -
DNA: TGCGCCAGCAGCCCCGGTATAGGAGGCGGTAATGAAAAACTGTTTTTT
CDR3: CASSPGIGGGNEKLFF

J: TRBJ2-2
size: -
V: TRBV19
D: -
DNA: TGTGCCAGTAGCCGGCAGGGCCTCAACACCGGGGAGCTGTTTTTT
CDR3: CASSRQGLNTGELFF

J: TRBJ1-3
size: -
V: TRBV7-2
D: -
DNA: TGTGCCAGCAGCTTGGGACCCCCTTTGGCTGGAAACACCATATATTTT
CDR3: CASSLGPPLAGNTIYF

J: TRBJ1-6
size: few
V: TRBV2
D: TRBD1
DNA: TGTGCCAGCAGGTCGTCCGGGACAGTTAATTCACCCCTCCACTTT
CDR3: CASRSSGTVNSPLHF

J: TRBJ2-1
size: -
V: TRBV7-9
D: -
DNA: TGTGCCAGCAGCTTAGGAGACAGCGGTAACACTTTATCGAATGAGCAGTTCTTC
CDR3: CASSLGDSGNTLSNEQFF